The T cell receptor (beta chain) described here comes from a study of blood T cell repertoires in COVID-19 (dated by TCRdb to 2020 to 2022). Regarding the research as a whole: Collaborator samples came from the United States, Italy and Spain and covered acute and convalescent phases of COVID-19. The prospective study material was composed of cDNA or gDNA derived from T cells, B-cell-depleted T cells, or PBMCs. Subjects who had been exposed to COVID-19, were actively infected with it, or had recovered from it provided the deeply sampled blood TCRbeta repertoires that made up the dataset. The repertoires were made available in a free public database intended to serve as a resource for research on the immune response to SARS-CoV-2. The samples were drawn from the first 160 participants of the ongoing ImmuneRACE study and from roughly 1,300 subjects provided by 6 global collaborators. Sample metadata almost always included a de-identified subject ID, COVID-19 status, age in years and sex. Where available, HLA class I and class II types were obtained from metadata supplied by the sample provider rather than from assay-based typing. Findings and caveats that apply to the study as a whole: Clinical and demographic metadata were provided uncurated, with the amount varying by source and participant.

In the case of this clone: The antigen this receptor binds is unknown. Per-base qualities were not stored, and no clone one base away is much larger.

TCRbeta CDR3 regions were amplified from genomic DNA by means of the immunoSEQ Assay, a bias-controlled multiplex PCR. Per the source publication's procedure: The number of nucleated cells in each sample was estimated from the amplification of reference gene primers within the assay. Sequence reads were collapsed and filtered to measure the absolute abundance of every unique TCRbeta CDR3 rearrangement. For each sample, productive Simpson clonality was calculated as the square root of Simpson's diversity index across productive rearrangements. TCRdb took this table from immuneACCESS and kept in-frame rearrangements with V and J called. Such tables lack part of the clones; where checked against another copy, unresolved V genes explain under half of the gap, and the rest is unexplained. V, J and clone size reflect that table, while D and trimming were determined from the DNA. The sample has around 210,000 clones on record, roughly 84% of them singletons. Less than 15% of the sample is in the top ten clones.

Taken from the germline V gene, the CDR1 and CDR2 loops are SQVTM and ANQGSEA. The junction carries 15 bases between V and J, which are trimmed by 6 bases and 1 base respectively. Spanning cysteine to phenylalanine, the CDR3 consists of 14 amino acids. The kept DNA is CDR3 alone, 42 bases in frame from the first base. The collaborating institutions used their own protocols to collect whole blood in K2EDTA tubes. For TCRbeta analysis, collaborator samples were shipped as frozen whole blood, as isolated PBMCs, or as DNA extracted from either sample type. The source is a human donor in a cohort sampled during active COVID-19. Here the chain combines TRBV29-1 and TRBJ1-2; TRBD1 is a weak D gene call, 5 bases matching. Sequenced input: peripheral blood. CDR3 protein: CSVREGSHNYGYTF. At the DNA level, the sequence is TGCAGCGTCAGGGAAGGAAGTCATAACTATGGCTACACCTTC.